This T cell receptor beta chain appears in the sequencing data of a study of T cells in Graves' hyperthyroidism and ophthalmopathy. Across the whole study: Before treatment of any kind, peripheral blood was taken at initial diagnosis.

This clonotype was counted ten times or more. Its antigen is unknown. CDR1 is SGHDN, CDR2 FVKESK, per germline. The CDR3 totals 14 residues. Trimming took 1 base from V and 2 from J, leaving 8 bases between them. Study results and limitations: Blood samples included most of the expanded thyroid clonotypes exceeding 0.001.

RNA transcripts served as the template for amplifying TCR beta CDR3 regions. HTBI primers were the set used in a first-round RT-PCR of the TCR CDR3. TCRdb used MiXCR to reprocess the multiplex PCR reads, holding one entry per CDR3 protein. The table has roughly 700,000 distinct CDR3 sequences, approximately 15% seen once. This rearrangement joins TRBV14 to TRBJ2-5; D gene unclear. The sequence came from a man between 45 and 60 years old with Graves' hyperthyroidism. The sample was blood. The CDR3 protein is CASSQVAPQETQYF. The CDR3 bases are TGTGCCAGCAGCCAAGTGGCTCCACAAGAGACCCAGTACTTC. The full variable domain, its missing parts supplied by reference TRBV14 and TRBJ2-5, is EAGVTQFPSHSVIEKGQTVTLRCDPISGHDNLYWYRRVMGKEIKFLLHFVKESKQDESGMPNNRFLAERTGGTYSTLKVQPAELEDSGVYFCASSQVAPQETQYFGPGTRLLVL.